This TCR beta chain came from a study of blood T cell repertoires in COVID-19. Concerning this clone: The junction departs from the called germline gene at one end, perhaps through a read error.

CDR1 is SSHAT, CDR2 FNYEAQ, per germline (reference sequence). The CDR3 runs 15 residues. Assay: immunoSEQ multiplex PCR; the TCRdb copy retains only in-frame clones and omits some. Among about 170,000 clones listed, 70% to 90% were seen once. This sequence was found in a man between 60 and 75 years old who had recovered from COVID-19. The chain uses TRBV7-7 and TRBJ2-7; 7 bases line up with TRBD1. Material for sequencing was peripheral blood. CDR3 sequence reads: CASSFRQGLSYEQYF. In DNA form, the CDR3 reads TGTGCTAGCAGCTTCCGACAGGGTTTATCCTACGAGCAGTACTTC.